One and the same sample provided the 10 T cell receptor beta chains below, sequenced in a study of cytomegalovirus exposure and HLA in healthy donors. This table comes from immunoSEQ multiplex PCR, and its TCRdb copy is limited to in-frame clones, with some not included. This table has tens of thousands of clones, about 94% appearing once. The sequencing sample was made of PBMCs. Receptors were obtained from a man aged 18 to 30 in good health and CMV-seronegative.

V gene TRBV7-2 combines with J gene TRBJ2-7; D not resolved. Germline V gives CDR1 SGHTA, CDR2 FQGNSA. The CDR3 extends over 17 amino acids. V was shortened by 2 bases and J by 6 bases, with 23 bases between the two germline ends. In nucleotides, the CDR3 is TGTGCCAGCAGCTTACAAGCGTATCTAACCCCCTATCCCGAGCAGTACTTC. This gives the protein CASSLQAYLTPYPEQYF.

The CDR3 loop reads CASSIPGTDTQYF. CDR3 nucleotides: TGTGCCAGTAGTATTCCCGGCACAGATACGCAGTATTTT. This chain joins TRBV19 and TRBJ2-3, with unresolved D. The CDR3 has 13 residues. Germline-derived CDR1 and CDR2 are LNHDA and SQIVND (reference sequence). V lost 3 bases and J 1 base, leaving 5 bases between the germline ends.

The chain links TRBV6-1 to TRBJ2-1; TRBD2 matches 8 bases. This CDR3 has 15 amino acids. The J segment lost 4 bases and the V segment lost 2 bases, leaving 4 bases of the junction unmatched. Germline-derived CDR1 and CDR2 are MNHNS and SASEGT. CDR3 coding DNA: TGTGCCAGCAGTGAAAGCGGGAGATTATACAATGAGCAGTTCTTC. This encodes CASSESGRLYNEQFF.

The CDR3 loop reads CASSRQTGGEETQYF. The CDR3 DNA reads TGTGCCAGCTCACGACAGACAGGGGGCGAAGAGACCCAGTACTTC. This chain joins TRBV18 and TRBJ2-5, with TRBD1 matching 10 bases. Germline V gives CDR1 KGHSH, CDR2 LQKENI. This CDR3 comprises 15 residues. V trimming: 4 bases; J trimming: 3 bases; junction bases outside the gene matches: 5.

This clone was picked up one time. The CDR3 DNA reads TGTGCCAGCAGTTATGGACTAGCGGGAGACCCCTACGAGCAGTACTTC. This gives the protein CASSYGLAGDPYEQYF. V is TRBV5-8 and J is TRBJ2-7; 13 bases are shared with TRBD2. Germline trimming cut 5 bases from V and 2 bases from J; bases unmatched to any gene: 7. The CDR3 totals 16 residues. Germline assignment: CDR1 SGHTS and CDR2 YDEGEE.

The J gene is TRBJ1-4, the V gene TRBV5-6; D may be TRBD1 (6 bases). The CDR3 extends over 12 amino acids. Germline values: CDR1 SGHDT, CDR2 YYEEEE. Trimming stripped 4 bases from V and 8 bases from J, with 9 bases between. CDR3 nucleotide sequence: TGTGCCAGCAGCGGAGACAGGGAAAAACTGTTTTTT. Protein sequence: CASSGDREKLFF.

The rearrangement joins TRBV5-8 to TRBJ2-7; D gene uncertain. This CDR3 comprises 13 residues. V lost 5 bases, J lost 0 bases, and 9 bases lay in between. Germline V gene lookup returns CDR1 SGHTS and CDR2 YDEGEE. For the CDR3, the DNA is TGTGCCAGCAGATTTTGGAGCTCCTACGAGCAGTACTTC. Encoded protein: CASRFWSSYEQYF.

This chain connects TRBV6-6 to TRBJ1-3; D is ambiguous. Per germline, CDR1 MNHNY and CDR2 SVGAGI (reference sequence). The CDR3 contains 15 residues. V shed 7 bases and J shed 4 bases, with 17 bases lying between them. This CDR3 is CASTLPGSSGNTIYF. The CDR3, as DNA: TGTGCCAGCACTCTACCGGGGAGTTCGGGAAACACCATATATTTT.

The V and J genes are TRBV28 and TRBJ2-3, with D unclear. V was trimmed by 3 bases and J by 3 bases, leaving 7 bases between them. Germline CDR1 MDHEN, CDR2 SYDVKM. The length of the CDR3 is 13 residues. The chain's CDR3 is CASSFVSTDTQYF. CDR3 nucleotides: TGTGCCAGCAGTTTTGTCAGTACAGATACGCAGTATTTT.

J is TRBJ1-1 and V is TRBV9; the D gene is possibly TRBD1 (6 bases). Trimming removed 5 bases at V and 4 bases at J, with 12 bases between. This CDR3 spans 13 amino acids. Per germline, CDR1 SGDLS and CDR2 YYNGEE. The CDR3 spells CASRPGDPTEAFF. The CDR3, as DNA: TGTGCCAGCAGGCCAGGGGATCCCACTGAAGCTTTCTTT. Together with reference TRBV9 and TRBJ1-1, the CDR3 gives the full variable domain: DSGVTQTPKHLITATGQRVTLRCSPRSGDLSVYWYQQSLDQGLQFLIQYYNGEERAKGNILERFSAQQFPDLHSELNLSSLELGDSALYFCASRPGDPTEAFFGQGTRLTVV.